Below, 25 T cell receptor beta chains from the same sample are listed, as sequenced in a study of beta chain features in type 1 diabetes. Reverse transcription of all isolated RNA meant that expressed TCRB transcripts were sequenced. The method was immunoSEQ multiplex PCR; TCRdb's version includes in-frame clones alone and lacks a portion of them. Of some 160,000 clones in the sample, around 9% were seen once. The study, taken as a whole, reports: When Type 1 diabetes patients were examined, their TCRB CDR3s proved moderately but significantly shorter in all four CD4+ subsets.

Their antigens are not known. The specimen sequenced was central memory CD4+ T cells from blood. The receptors stem from a woman under 40 with type 1 diabetes.

The chain carries TRBV6-6 and TRBJ1-5; D is unclear. This CDR3 has 14 residues. CDR1 and CDR2 (germline): MNHNY, SVGAGI (reference sequence). The V end lost 6 bases, the J end lost 0 bases, and 9 bases lay between the germline ends. CDR3 loop: CASSNSYSNQPQHF. The CDR3 DNA reads as TGTGCCAGCAGCAACAGTTATAGCAATCAGCCCCAGCATTTT.

This chain connects TRBV5-1 to TRBJ2-7; TRBD2 aligns across 13 bases. V gave up 7 bases and J gave up 3 bases; unmatched junction bases: 7. Germline loops: CDR1 SGHRS, CDR2 YFSETQ. The CDR3 spans 15 residues. As DNA, the CDR3 is TGCGCCAGCGGTCGACTAGCGGGAGGTCTCTACGAGCAGTACTTC. Amino acid sequence: CASGRLAGGLYEQYF.

This chain joins TRBV2 and TRBJ1-4; tentatively, D is TRBD1 (6 bases). This CDR3 region has 15 residues. Germline loops: CDR1 SNHLY, CDR2 FYNNEI. Deletions cut 5 bases from V and 8 bases from J, with 18 bases between. This chain's CDR3 is CASSPGTPGDEKLFF. The CDR3 DNA is TGTGCCAGCAGTCCCGGGACACCGGGCGACGAAAAACTGTTTTTT. Full variable domain (missing parts from reference TRBV2 and TRBJ1-4): EPEVTQTPSHQVTQMGQEVILRCVPISNHLYFYWYRQILGQKVEFLVSFYNNEISEKSEIFDDQFSVERPDGSNFTLKIRSTKLEDSAMYFCASSPGTPGDEKLFFGSGTQLSVL.

The chain employs TRBV29-1 and TRBJ2-3; possibly TRBD1 for D (5 bases). Trimming took 7 bases from V and 2 from J, leaving 16 bases between them. Germline V gives CDR1 SQVTM, CDR2 ANQGSEA. The length of the CDR3 is 14 residues. The CDR3 DNA reads as TGCAGCGCTGGAACCGGTGGGGCCACAGATACGCAGTATTTT. The encoded protein is CSAGTGGATDTQYF.

This clone has a handful of counts. The CDR3 sequence is CASSFDGLVGEQYF. The DNA of the CDR3 is TGTGCCAGCAGCTTCGACGGACTAGTCGGCGAGCAGTACTTC. The gene calls are TRBV7-9 and TRBJ2-7; 7 bases line up with TRBD2. V trimming: 3 bases; J trimming: 6 bases; junction bases outside the gene matches: 8. The germline V gene has CDR1 SEHNR and CDR2 FQNEAQ (reference sequence). The CDR3 spans 14 residues.

This clone was seen more than once but under ten times. The sample has other DNA sequences that encode this CDR3 too. The chain is built from TRBV18 and TRBJ1-1; no reliable D call. Trimming left V 3 bases short and J 1 base short, with 6 bases between. The CDR3 is 13 amino acids. Germline V gives CDR1 KGHSH, CDR2 LQKENI. CDR3 nucleotide sequence: TGTGCCAGCTCACCGGGCAGGAACACTGAAGCTTTCTTT. It translates to CASSPGRNTEAFF.

This clone was detected a few times. The chain is built from TRBV11-1 and TRBJ2-1; D is perhaps TRBD1 (5 bases). This CDR3 has 13 residues. V lost 8 bases and J lost 8, with 16 bases in between. Germline V gives CDR1 SGHAT, CDR2 FQDESV (reference sequence). CDR3 in amino acids: CASGRGGPDEQFF. The CDR3 bases are TGTGCCAGCGGAAGGGGTGGCCCCGATGAGCAGTTCTTC.

This clone appeared many times. V gene TRBV29-1 combines with J gene TRBJ1-2; 10 nucleotides line up with TRBD1. Trimming at V came to 2 bases and at J to 4 bases, leaving 7 bases not matched to a gene. This CDR3 is 15 amino acids long. Germline CDR1 is SQVTM and CDR2 is ANQGSEA. DNA of the CDR3: TGCAGCGTTGAAAACCCCAGGACAGGGGGCTATGGCTACACCTTC. Translated, it gives CSVENPRTGGYGYTF.

This clone has more than one count but fewer than ten. The genes are TRBV4-1 and TRBJ1-2; 9 nucleotides match TRBD1. The CDR3 is 18 amino acids. V trimming: 0 bases; J trimming: 3 bases; junction bases outside the gene matches: 11. Germline V lookup: CDR1 MGHRA, CDR2 YSYEKL. CDR3 region: CASSQDLRDRDNHYGYTF. Written as DNA, the CDR3 is TGCGCCAGCAGCCAAGACCTCCGGGACAGGGACAATCACTATGGCTACACCTTC.

This clone has at least ten counts. The rearrangement links TRBV7-9 to TRBJ1-2, with D unclear. Looked up from germline, CDR1 is SEHNR and CDR2 is FQNEAQ (reference sequence). The CDR3 has 14 residues. Trimming cost V 2 bases and J 7 bases, with 14 bases left between them. CDR3 DNA: TGTGCCAGCAGCTTATCATGGCAGATCCGTGGCTACACCTTC. Translating gives CASSLSWQIRGYTF.

This clone was counted between two and nine times. The chain recombines TRBV28 with TRBJ2-3, with D possibly being TRBD1 (6 bases). Germline CDR1 reads MDHEN; CDR2 reads SYDVKM. Between the trimmed V and J ends, which lost 6 bases and 5 bases, there was a span of 15 bases. This CDR3 has 14 residues. CDR3 DNA sequence: TGTGCCAGCAGCCTGTACACAGGGAAAGATACGCAGTATTTT. As protein: CASSLYTGKDTQYF.

This sequence joins TRBV11-2 and TRBJ1-3; 10 nucleotides line up with TRBD1. With 6 bases clipped from V and 3 bases from J, the junction kept 5 bases outside the gene matches. The CDR3 covers 15 residues. Germline V gene lookup returns CDR1 SGHAT and CDR2 FQNNGV. This chain's CDR3 is CASSRDRGHGNTIYF. The CDR3 bases are TGTGCCAGCAGTCGGGACAGGGGCCATGGAAACACCATATATTTT.

The chain couples TRBV7-9 to TRBJ2-2, with 7 bases matching TRBD1. There are 16 residues in the CDR3. Losses at the gene ends were 5 bases for V and 2 bases for J; bases not matched to a gene: 8. Per the germline V gene, CDR1 is SEHNR and CDR2 is FQNEAQ (reference sequence). In nucleotides, the CDR3 is TGTGCCAGCAGCGCCCGACAGGGCGACAACACCGGGGAGCTGTTTTTT. Its protein product is CASSARQGDNTGELFF.

This rearrangement joins TRBV9 to TRBJ1-1; 8 nucleotides line up with TRBD1. This CDR3 region has 17 residues. V was pared by 0 bases and J by 0 bases, with 7 bases of the junction left unmatched. The germline CDR1 and CDR2 sequences are SGDLS and YYNGEE. CDR3 residues: CASSVGGGTGMNTEAFF. The CDR3, as DNA: TGTGCCAGCAGCGTAGGAGGGGGGACAGGCATGAACACTGAAGCTTTCTTT.

The chain recombines TRBV29-1 with TRBJ2-7; 8 nucleotides match TRBD1. Trimming at V came to 5 bases and at J to 2 bases, leaving 5 bases not matched to a gene. Germline CDR1 reads SQVTM; CDR2 reads ANQGSEA. The CDR3 is 13 amino acids. The CDR3: CSVSTGAPYEQYF. The DNA of the CDR3 is TGCAGCGTTTCGACAGGGGCCCCCTACGAGCAGTACTTC.

V gene TRBV28 combines with J gene TRBJ1-2; D is ambiguous. There are 14 residues in the CDR3. Trimming pared 2 bases from V and 4 bases from J, leaving 11 bases between. CDR1 MDHEN and CDR2 SYDVKM come from the germline V gene. CDR3 residues: CASSLPGNLYGYTF. CDR3 DNA: TGTGCCAGCAGTTTACCAGGCAATCTCTATGGCTACACCTTC.

This clone was recorded many times. V gene TRBV2 combines with J gene TRBJ2-7; the match to TRBD2 covers 8 bases. CDR1 is SNHLY, CDR2 FYNNEI, per germline. V lost 6 bases, J lost 5 bases, and 6 bases stayed unmatched. The CDR3 length is 13 residues. This CDR3 reads CASRGLGRNEQYF. CDR3 nucleotide sequence: TGTGCCAGCAGGGGACTAGGAAGGAACGAGCAGTACTTC.

This chain uses TRBV29-1 with TRBJ2-1; TRBD1 matches at 10 bases. The germline CDR1 and CDR2 sequences are SQVTM and ANQGSEA. The CDR3 has 13 amino acids. V was clipped by 6 bases and J by 9 bases; unmatched bases: 8. The CDR3 DNA is TGCAGCGTGTCGGGACAGGGGAACTTTGAGCAGTTCTTC. Translation: CSVSGQGNFEQFF.

The chain has TRBV27 and TRBJ2-5, with 7 bases aligning to TRBD2. The germline V gene encodes CDR1 MNHEY and CDR2 SMNVEV (reference sequence). V gave up 7 bases and J gave up 5 bases; unmatched junction bases: 10. CDR3 length: 14 amino acids. CDR3: CASTGRASGETQYF. In DNA form, the CDR3 reads TGTGCCAGCACTGGGAGGGCCTCTGGGGAGACCCAGTACTTC.

This clone has just a few counts. As DNA, the CDR3 is TGCGCCAGCAGCTTGGCCGCTAGCGGAAAGGGGGTGGGGCAGTTCTTC. Protein product: CASSLAASGKGVGQFF. The rearrangement uses TRBV5-1 and TRBJ2-1; perhaps TRBD2 as D (7 bases). CDR3 length: 16 amino acids. Trimming shortened V by 0 bases and J by 12 bases, and 22 bases separated the two germline ends. Germline CDR1 and CDR2: SGHRS and YFSETQ.

This clone was observed a few times. The chain's CDR3 is CASSQEPRENYGYTF. The CDR3 nucleotides read TGCGCCAGCAGCCAAGAACCCAGGGAAAACTATGGCTACACCTTC. The rearrangement joins TRBV4-1 to TRBJ1-2; perhaps TRBD1 as D (5 bases). This CDR3 contains 15 residues. Trimming cost V 0 bases and J 2 bases, with 10 bases left between them. Germline loops: CDR1 MGHRA, CDR2 YSYEKL.

This clone turned up a few times. The chain couples TRBV6-1 to TRBJ2-3, with D possibly being TRBD2 (6 bases). The V end was cut by 5 bases, the J end by 0 bases, with 9 bases between. This CDR3 contains 14 residues. Germline CDR1 is MNHNS and CDR2 is SASEGT. CDR3 DNA sequence: TGTGCCAGCAGTTCCAGCGGGAGCACAGATACGCAGTATTTT. Translation gives CASSSSGSTDTQYF.

This rearrangement joins TRBV27 to TRBJ1-5; TRBD1 aligns across 9 bases. V trimming: 2 bases; J trimming: 7 bases; junction bases outside the gene matches: 6. CDR3 length: 15 amino acids. Germline-derived CDR1 and CDR2 are MNHEY and SMNVEV (reference sequence). In DNA, the CDR3 is TGTGCCAGCAGTTTAAACAGGGGGCAGGGACAGCCCCAGCATTTT. Translation: CASSLNRGQGQPQHF.

This clone was counted a few times. The chain combines TRBV11-2 with TRBJ2-1; 8 nucleotides line up with TRBD1. CDR1 is SGHAT, CDR2 FQNNGV, per germline. The CDR3 extends over 18 amino acids. With 5 bases clipped from V and 4 bases from J, the junction kept 16 bases outside the gene matches. CDR3 loop: CASSLIRVGRGLYNEQFF. The CDR3 bases are TGTGCCAGCAGCCTGATCCGAGTGGGCAGGGGGCTATACAATGAGCAGTTCTTC.

The table lists this clone with a few counts. The V call is TRBV10-3, the J call TRBJ2-1; 10 positions agree with TRBD2. The CDR3 is 14 amino acids. Germline V gene lookup returns CDR1 ENHRY and CDR2 SYGVKD. Unmatched junction bases numbered 7, after V lost 6 bases and J lost 8 bases. The CDR3 reads CAIRSGTSVDEQFF. The CDR3 nucleotides read TGTGCCATCAGATCCGGGACTAGCGTGGATGAGCAGTTCTTC.